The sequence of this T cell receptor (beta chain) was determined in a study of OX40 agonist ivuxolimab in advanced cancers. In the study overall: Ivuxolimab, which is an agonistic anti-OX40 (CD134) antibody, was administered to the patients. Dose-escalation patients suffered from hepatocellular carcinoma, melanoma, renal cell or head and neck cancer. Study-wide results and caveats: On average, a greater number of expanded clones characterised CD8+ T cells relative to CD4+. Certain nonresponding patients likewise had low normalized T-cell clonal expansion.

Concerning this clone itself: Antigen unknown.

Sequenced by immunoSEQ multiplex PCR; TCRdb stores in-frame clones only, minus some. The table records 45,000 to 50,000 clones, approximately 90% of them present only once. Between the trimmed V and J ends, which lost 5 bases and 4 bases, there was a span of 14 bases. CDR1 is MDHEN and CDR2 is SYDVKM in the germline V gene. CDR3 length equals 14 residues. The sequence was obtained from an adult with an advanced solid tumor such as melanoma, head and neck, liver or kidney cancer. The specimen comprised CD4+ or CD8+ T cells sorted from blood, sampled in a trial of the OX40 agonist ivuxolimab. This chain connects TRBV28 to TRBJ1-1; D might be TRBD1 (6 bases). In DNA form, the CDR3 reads TGTGCCAGCAGTCCTCGACAGGAGGGCACTGAAGCTTTCTTT. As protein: CASSPRQEGTEAFF.